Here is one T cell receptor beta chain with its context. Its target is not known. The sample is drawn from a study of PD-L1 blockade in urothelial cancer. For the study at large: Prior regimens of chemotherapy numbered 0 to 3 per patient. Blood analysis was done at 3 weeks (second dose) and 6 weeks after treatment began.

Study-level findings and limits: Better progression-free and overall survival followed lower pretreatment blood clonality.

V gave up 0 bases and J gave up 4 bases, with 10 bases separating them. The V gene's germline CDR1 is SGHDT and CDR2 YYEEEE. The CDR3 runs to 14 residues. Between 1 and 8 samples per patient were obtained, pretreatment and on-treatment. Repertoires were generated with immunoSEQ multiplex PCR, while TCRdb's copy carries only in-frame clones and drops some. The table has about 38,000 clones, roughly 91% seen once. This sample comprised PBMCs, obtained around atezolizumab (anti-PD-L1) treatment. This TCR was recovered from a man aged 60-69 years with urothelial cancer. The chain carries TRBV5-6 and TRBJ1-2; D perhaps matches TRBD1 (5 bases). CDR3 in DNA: TGTGCCAGCAGCTTGGTAGGACATCTCTATGGCTACACCTTC. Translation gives CASSLVGHLYGYTF.